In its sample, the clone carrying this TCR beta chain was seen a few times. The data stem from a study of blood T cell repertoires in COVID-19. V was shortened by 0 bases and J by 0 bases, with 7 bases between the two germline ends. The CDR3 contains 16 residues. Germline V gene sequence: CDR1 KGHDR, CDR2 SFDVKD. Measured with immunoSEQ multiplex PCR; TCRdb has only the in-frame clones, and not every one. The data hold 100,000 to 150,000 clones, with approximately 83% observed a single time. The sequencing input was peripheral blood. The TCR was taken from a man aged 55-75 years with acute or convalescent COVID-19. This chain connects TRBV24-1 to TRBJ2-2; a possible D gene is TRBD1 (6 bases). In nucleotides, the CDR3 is TGTGCCACCAGTGATTTGGGGGGCCCGAACACCGGGGAGCTGTTTTTT. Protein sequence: CATSDLGGPNTGELFF.